This TCR beta chain was captured in a study of T cell responses to AZD1222 COVID-19 vaccine. General study findings and limits: Most donors were white British and more were female, and clonal diversity was possibly underestimated.

Using immunoSEQ multiplex PCR, the repertoire was profiled, and TCRdb retains in-frame clones only, with some absent. The sample lists tens of thousands of clones, about 79% occurring once. As concerns this clone: Its specificity is unknown.

The CDR3 spans 15 residues. The V end was cut by 6 bases, the J end by 3 bases, with 14 bases between. CDR1 is MNHEY, CDR2 SVGAGI, per germline. Material: peripheral blood, obtained on day 0 of AZD1222 vaccination. The sequence was collected from an adult in good health. This chain links TRBV6-5 with TRBJ2-2; TRBD1 or TRBD2 may be the D gene (7 bases each). CDR3 sequence (DNA): TGTGCCAGCAGCTCTCAGGGGGGGGACACCGGGGAGCTGTTTTTT. Translation gives CASSSQGGDTGELFF.